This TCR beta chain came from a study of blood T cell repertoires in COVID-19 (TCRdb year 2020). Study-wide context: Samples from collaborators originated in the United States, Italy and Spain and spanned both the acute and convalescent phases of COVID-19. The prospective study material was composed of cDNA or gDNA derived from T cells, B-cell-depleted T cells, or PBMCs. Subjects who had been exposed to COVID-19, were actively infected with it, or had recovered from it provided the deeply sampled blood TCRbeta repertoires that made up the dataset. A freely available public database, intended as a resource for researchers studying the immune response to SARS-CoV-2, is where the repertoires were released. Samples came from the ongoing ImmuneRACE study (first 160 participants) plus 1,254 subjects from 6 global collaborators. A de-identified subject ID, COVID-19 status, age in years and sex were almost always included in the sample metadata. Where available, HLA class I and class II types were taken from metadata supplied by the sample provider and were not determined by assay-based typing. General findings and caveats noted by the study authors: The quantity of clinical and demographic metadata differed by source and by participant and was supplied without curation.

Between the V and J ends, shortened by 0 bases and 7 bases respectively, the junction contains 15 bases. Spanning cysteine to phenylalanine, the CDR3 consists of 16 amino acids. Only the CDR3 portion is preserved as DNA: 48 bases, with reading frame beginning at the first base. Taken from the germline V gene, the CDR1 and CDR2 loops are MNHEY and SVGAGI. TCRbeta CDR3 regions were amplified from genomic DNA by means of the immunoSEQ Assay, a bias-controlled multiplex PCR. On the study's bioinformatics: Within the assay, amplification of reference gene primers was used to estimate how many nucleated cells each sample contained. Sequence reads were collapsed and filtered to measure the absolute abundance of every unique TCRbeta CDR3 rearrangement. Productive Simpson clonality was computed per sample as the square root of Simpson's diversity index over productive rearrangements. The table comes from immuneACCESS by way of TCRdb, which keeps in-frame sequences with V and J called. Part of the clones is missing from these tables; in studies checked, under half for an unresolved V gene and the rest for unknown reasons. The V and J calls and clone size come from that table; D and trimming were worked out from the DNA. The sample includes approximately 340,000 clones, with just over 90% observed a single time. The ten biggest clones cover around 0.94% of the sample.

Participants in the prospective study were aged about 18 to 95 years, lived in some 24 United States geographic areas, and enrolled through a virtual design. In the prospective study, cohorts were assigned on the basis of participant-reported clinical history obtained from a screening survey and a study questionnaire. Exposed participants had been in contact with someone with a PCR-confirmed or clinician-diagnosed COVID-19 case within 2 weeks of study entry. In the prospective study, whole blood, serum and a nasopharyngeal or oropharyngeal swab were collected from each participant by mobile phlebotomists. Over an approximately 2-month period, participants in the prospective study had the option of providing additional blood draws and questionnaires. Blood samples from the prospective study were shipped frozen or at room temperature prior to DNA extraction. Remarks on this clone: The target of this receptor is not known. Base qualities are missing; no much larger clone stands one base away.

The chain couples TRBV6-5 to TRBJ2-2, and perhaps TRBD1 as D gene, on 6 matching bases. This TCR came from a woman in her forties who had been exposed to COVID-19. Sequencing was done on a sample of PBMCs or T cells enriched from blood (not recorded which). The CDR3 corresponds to CASSYSTSRGGGELFF. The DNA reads TGTGCCAGCAGTTACTCGACGAGCCGAGGGGGCGGGGAGCTGTTTTTT.